These T cell receptor beta chains were read from a single sample in a study of post-analysis software for immune sequencing data. Using its own MiXCR run on the PCR reads, TCRdb lists one record per CDR3 protein. The repertoire includes more than 500,000 distinct CDR3 sequences, around 31% of them detected once, and around 5.9% sits in the top ten. Sequenced: blood. All receptors derive from a girl between 2 and 17 years old with multiple sclerosis. Both conserved end residues are part of each CDR3. A D gene is named only where the DNA matches it firmly. Part of the rows lack a size; the others show once, few, many or a class for expanded clones.

>TRBD1|TRBJ1-4|TRBV7-2|NA|17
TGTGCCAGCAGCTTATACATCAGGGGACAGGGTGAGGAAAAACTGTTTTTT
CASSLYIRGQGEEKLFF
>TRBD1|TRBJ2-1|TRBV5-1|NA|16
TGCGCCAGCAGCTTGTCGACAGGGGCTGACTACAATGAGCAGTTCTTC
CASSLSTGADYNEQFF
>TRBD2|TRBJ2-7|TRBV20-1|NA|17
TGCAGTGCTAGAGATCCTAGCGGGAGCTCATCCCTCTACGAGCAGTACTTC
CSARDPSGSSSLYEQYF
>NA|TRBJ1-4|TRBV20-1|NA|11
TGCAGTGCTCCCCTTAGGGAAAAACTGTTTTTT
CSAPLREKLFF
>TRBD2|TRBJ2-1|TRBV6-2/TRBV6-3|few|16
TGTGCCAGCAGTTACTCCTTCGGGGGGGTTACAATGAGGCAGTTCTTC
CASSYSFGGVTMRQFF
>NA|TRBJ1-1|TRBV2|NA|14
TGTGCCAGCAGTGAACTTGTGGCGAACACTGAAGCTTTCTTT
CASSELVANTEAFF
>TRBD2|TRBJ2-3|TRBV18|NA|16
TGTGCCAGCTCACCCGGGAGGGACTCATCCACGAATACGCAGTATTTT
CASSPGRDSSTNTQYF
>NA|TRBJ2-7|TRBV20-1|few|14
TGCAGTGCTAGAAAATTAGGGGGAAAGTACGAGCAGTACTTC
CSARKLGGKYEQYF
>NA|TRBJ2-2|TRBV20-1|NA|14
TGCAGTGCTAGAGATCTTACGGTCACCGGGGAGCTGTTTTTT
CSARDLTVTGELFF
>NA|TRBJ2-3|TRBV7-3|NA|16
TGTACCAGCAGCCCCGACAGACGTCAAAGCACAGATACGCAGTATTTT
CTSSPDRRQSTDTQYF
>NA|TRBJ2-5|TRBV29-1|NA|13
TGCAGCGTTGTGATTTGGGACGGCTTAACCCAGTACTTC
CSVVIWDGLTQYF
>NA|TRBJ1-2|TRBV10-3|few|14
TGTGCCATCAGTGAGTCAGAGGGAAACCATGGCTACACCTTC
CAISESEGNHGYTF
>NA|TRBJ1-5|TRBV6-5|NA|12
TGTGCCAGGGACAGTGTCAATCAGCCCCAGCATTTT
CARDSVNQPQHF
>TRBD1|TRBJ1-1|TRBV10-3|NA|17
TGTGCCATCAGTGAGTCGAGACGACAGGGGGCTAACACTGAAGCTTTCTTT
CAISESRRQGANTEAFF
>TRBD1|TRBJ2-1|TRBV27|NA|15
TGTGCCAGCAGTAAACGGACAGGGATCCACAATGAGCAGTTCTTC
CASSKRTGIHNEQFF
>NA|TRBJ2-3|TRBV6-1|NA|12
TGTGCCAGCAGTGAAGTGGTAGATACGCAGTATTTT
CASSEVVDTQYF
>TRBD1|TRBJ2-2|TRBV29-1|NA|15
TGCAGCTGTCAGGGGGCAGGGGGCGACTCCGGGGAGCTGTTTTTT
CSCQGAGGDSGELFF
>TRBD2|TRBJ2-3|TRBV4-1|few|17
TGCGCCAGCAGCCAAGAGATTAGCGGGGGGGTATTAGATACGCAGTATTTT
CASSQEISGGVLDTQYF
>TRBD2|TRBJ2-1|TRBV13|NA|20
TGTGCCAGCAGCTTAGGACTAGCGGGGGAATCCCTGCTGTCCTACAATGAGCAGTTCTTC
CASSLGLAGESLLSYNEQFF
>TRBD2|TRBJ2-3|TRBV9|few|18
TGTGCCAGCAGCGTAGATAGCGGGAGAGGCCCCCACACAGATACGCAGTATTTT
CASSVDSGRGPHTDTQYF
>TRBD1|TRBJ2-5|TRBV11-2|few|14
TGTGCCAGCAGCTCCGCCGGGACAGGAGAGACCCAGTACTTC
CASSSAGTGETQYF
>TRBD1|TRBJ1-6|TRBV18|NA|18
TGTGCCAGCTCCCCTTTATCCGACAGGGGGTTCTATAATTCACCCCTCCACTTT
CASSPLSDRGFYNSPLHF
>NA|TRBJ2-5|TRBV7-2|NA|15
TGTGCCAGCAGCTTCTCAGGGAACGGTTTTGAGACCCAGTACTTC
CASSFSGNGFETQYF
>NA|TRBJ1-2|TRBV6-5|NA|12
TGTGCCAGCACCAGTTACCAGGATGGCTACACCTTC
CASTSYQDGYTF
>NA|TRBJ2-1|TRBV29-1|NA|11
TGCAGCGTTGGAGCGTACAATGAGCAGTTCTTC
CSVGAYNEQFF
>TRBD1|TRBJ1-1|TRBV3-1|NA|16
TGTGCCAGCAGCCAAGAGGAGGACAGGTCGAACACTGAAGCTTTCTTT
CASSQEEDRSNTEAFF
>TRBD1|TRBJ2-5|TRBV3-1|many|15
TGTGCCAGCAGCCGTGACAGGGGGCGGCCTCTAACCCAGTACTTC
CASSRDRGRPLTQYF
>TRBD1|TRBJ1-5|TRBV2|NA|15
TGTGCCAGCACCATGGGAGGACAGGGGGGTCAGCCCCAGCATTTT
CASTMGGQGGQPQHF
>TRBD2|TRBJ2-2|TRBV7-7|NA|15
TGTGCCAGCAGCTTAGGGACTAGCCCCACCGGGGAGCTGTTTTTT
CASSLGTSPTGELFF
>TRBD1|TRBJ1-6|TRBV27|NA|14
TGTGCCGTATCCCAGGGGGCGCCAGGGTCACCCCTCCACTTT
CAVSQGAPGSPLHF
>NA|TRBJ2-5|TRBV6-5|few|13
TGTGCCAGCATCGGACTCAGGCGGGAGACCCAGTACTTC
CASIGLRRETQYF
>NA|TRBJ2-7|TRBV20-1|NA|15
TGCAGTGCTAGAGATTCGACAGCAAGTACGACAGAGCAGTACTTC
CSARDSTASTTEQYF
>NA|TRBJ2-1|TRBV6-6|NA|12
TGTGCCAGCAGTTACCGTACAGATGAGCAGTTCTTC
CASSYRTDEQFF
>TRBD2|TRBJ2-7|TRBV5-1|NA|13
TGTGCCAGCAGCTTGTATCCGGGAGGCGAGCAGTACTTC
CASSLYPGGEQYF
>NA|TRBJ1-2|TRBV11-2|few|13
TGTGCCAGCAGCTTCCGGGGTGAGGTCGGCTACACCTTC
CASSFRGEVGYTF
>NA|TRBJ1-6|TRBV6-1|NA|15
TGTGCCAGCAGTGAACGTAGCTCCTATAATTCACCCCTCCACTTT
CASSERSSYNSPLHF
>NA|TRBJ1-1|TRBV29-1|NA|13
TGCACCCGACTTTCAAGGGTGGGCACTGAAGCTTTCTTT
CTRLSRVGTEAFF
>TRBD1|TRBJ2-7|TRBV5-1|few|13
TGCGCCAGCAGCATATGGACAGGGCGGGAGCAGTACTTC
CASSIWTGREQYF
>NA|TRBJ2-7|TRBV7-3|NA|13
TGTGCCAGCAGCTTAACGCTGCAGGACGAGCAGTACTTC
CASSLTLQDEQYF
>NA|TRBJ1-1|TRBV11-2|NA|15
TGTGCCAGCAGCCTAGGGTGGGGGCAACGTACTGAAGCTTTCTTT
CASSLGWGQRTEAFF
>NA|TRBJ2-7|TRBV6-6|NA|14
TGTGCCAGCAGTTACTTCCAGGGGAGGGACGAGCAGTACTTC
CASSYFQGRDEQYF
>TRBD1|TRBJ1-2|TRBV12-3/TRBV12-4|few|14
TGTGCCAGCAGTCGAGGGACAGCCTTCTATGGCTACACCTTC
CASSRGTAFYGYTF
>NA|TRBJ1-2|TRBV12-3/TRBV12-4|few|15
TGTGCCAGCAGTTCCCTGGACGGGGCGTACTATGGCTACACCTTC
CASSSLDGAYYGYTF
>NA|TRBJ2-3|TRBV6-6|many|13
TGTGCCGGAAGGGACACCTTCACAGATACGCAGTATTTT
CAGRDTFTDTQYF
>NA|TRBJ2-2|TRBV29-1|NA|12
TGCAGCGTAGCCCATCCCACCGGGGAGCTGTTTTTT
CSVAHPTGELFF
>NA|TRBJ2-1|TRBV5-1|NA|14
TGCGCCAGCAGCTTGGGGCCAGTTCATAATGAGCAGTTCTTC
CASSLGPVHNEQFF
>NA|TRBJ2-2|TRBV20-1|once|12
TGCAGGGCCCCGGTACGTCCGGGGGAGCTGTTTTTT
CRAPVRPGELFF
>NA|TRBJ2-2|TRBV20-1|few|12
TGCAGTGTCCACGGACCCTCCGGGGAGCTGTTTTTT
CSVHGPSGELFF